Sequencing of this TCR beta chain was carried out in a study of shared clonotypes between healthy human individuals. TCRdb keeps only in-frame clones here, not all; method: immunoSEQ multiplex PCR. The data hold approximately 980,000 clones, with 70% to 85% observed a single time. Per the germline V gene, CDR1 is SGDLS and CDR2 is YYNGEE. J lost 5 bases, V lost 0 bases, and 4 bases had no gene match. The CDR3 is 15 residues long. Turning to this clone: Its antigen is as yet unknown.

Findings and limits, study-wide: Memory subsets generally showed smaller estimated richness than naive subsets did.

The chain recombines TRBV9 with TRBJ1-2, with 10 bases lining up with TRBD1. The sequencing input was memory CD4+ T cells sorted from blood. Subset described: CD45RA-negative fraction. The receptor was derived from a man younger than 30 in good health. The CDR3 DNA is TGTGCCAGCAGCGTAGCGACAGGGGGCGGGTATGGCTACACCTTC. Protein sequence: CASSVATGGGYGYTF.